These 24 T cell receptor beta chains originate from one sample sequenced in a study of graft-versus-host responses after intestinal transplantation. Generated by immunoSEQ multiplex PCR, the TCRdb table keeps only in-frame clones and is missing some. The table shows about 86,000 clones, with 80% to 85% occurring only once. Their specific antigens are unknown. Source: unstimulated CD8+ T cells sorted from spleen or lymph node cells, taken before intestinal transplant. These receptors were taken from a human donor who received an intestinal transplant.

This chain joins TRBV19 and TRBJ2-7; maybe TRBD1 (5 bases). This CDR3 comprises 13 residues. CDR1 and CDR2 from the germline V gene are LNHDA and SQIVND (reference sequence). Trimming cost V 5 bases and J 0 bases, with 8 bases left between them. The CDR3 loop reads CASSEDTSYEQYF. DNA for the CDR3: TGTGCCAGTAGTGAGGACACCTCCTACGAGCAGTACTTC.

The chain combines TRBV7-9 with TRBJ2-3; 7 nucleotides match TRBD1. From germline, CDR1 is SEHNR and CDR2 FQNEAQ (reference sequence). After removal of 5 bases from V and 0 bases from J, the junction contained 8 bases not matched to a gene. This CDR3 has 16 amino acids. CDR3: CASSPYRGPSTDTQYF. The CDR3 nucleotides are TGTGCCAGCAGCCCATACAGGGGCCCAAGCACAGATACGCAGTATTTT.

The chain has TRBV15 and TRBJ2-2; 7 bases match TRBD2. The length of the CDR3 is 15 residues. CDR1 is LNHNV and CDR2 is YYDKDF in the germline V gene (reference sequence). Trimming took 1 base from V and 4 from J; bases not matched to a gene: 3. Here the CDR3 DNA reads TGTGCCACCAGCAGAGTGGGCGGGAGCACCGGGGAGCTGTTTTTT. Translating it yields CATSRVGGSTGELFF.

The CDR3 nucleotides read TGTGCCAGCAGTTCCCCTCTGGCCCAGGCGGGGACTGAAGCTTTCTTT. Translation: CASSSPLAQAGTEAFF. This sequence joins TRBV28 and TRBJ1-1; D gene unclear. Per the germline V gene, CDR1 is MDHEN and CDR2 is SYDVKM. Trimming removed 4 bases at V and 5 bases at J, with 20 bases between. The CDR3 is made up of 16 amino acids.

The chain is built from TRBV18 and TRBJ2-1, with D hard to call. The CDR3 covers 14 residues. The V end was cut by 1 base, the J end by 8 bases, with 12 bases between. Germline CDR1 is KGHSH and CDR2 is LQKENI. CDR3 nucleotides: TGTGCCAGCTCACCACTTCGACGGTGGCATGAGCAGTTCTTC. Encoded protein: CASSPLRRWHEQFF.

The chain recombines TRBV6-5 with TRBJ2-3, with TRBD2 matching 8 bases. The CDR3 totals 16 residues. V lost 2 bases to trimming and J lost 2 bases; unmatched junction nucleotides: 6. Germline V gives CDR1 MNHEY, CDR2 SVGAGI. CDR3 region: CASSYGSGGFTDTQYF. The CDR3 DNA follows: TGTGCCAGCAGTTACGGGAGCGGGGGTTTCACAGATACGCAGTATTTT.

This clone occurred once. Here the CDR3 DNA reads TGTGCCAGTAGTATATCAGGGGGGGAAGAGGATGGCTACACCTTC. Amino acid sequence: CASSISGGEEDGYTF. J is TRBJ1-2 and V is TRBV19; 7 bases are a match to TRBD1. The CDR3 runs 15 residues. Germline V gene data show CDR1 as LNHDA and CDR2 as SQIVND (reference sequence). V lost 2 bases to trimming and J lost 6 bases; unmatched junction nucleotides: 9.

The chain carries TRBV13 and TRBJ2-1; tentative D call: TRBD1 (5 bases). Germline CDR1 PRHDT, CDR2 FYEKMQ (reference sequence). The CDR3 runs to 15 residues. Trimming took 0 bases from V and 9 from J, leaving 15 bases between them. CDR3 region: CASSLGGFGQGEQFF. CDR3 DNA: TGTGCCAGCAGCTTAGGGGGCTTCGGTCAGGGTGAGCAGTTCTTC. The full variable domain, its missing parts supplied by reference TRBV13 and TRBJ2-1, is AAGVIQSPRHLIKEKRETATLKCYPIPRHDTVYWYQQGPGQDPQFLISFYEKMQSDKGSIPDRFSAQQFSDYHSELNMSSLELGDSALYFCASSLGGFGQGEQFFGPGTRLTVL.

This clone has a single count. CDR3 loop: CASSQEWGLAVWGQYF. The CDR3 bases are TGTGCCAGCAGCCAAGAATGGGGGCTAGCTGTCTGGGGGCAGTACTTC. The chain carries TRBV4-2 and TRBJ2-7; weak D call: TRBD1 (6 bases). The V end was cut by 0 bases, the J end by 9 bases, with 21 bases between. The germline V gene has CDR1 LGHNA and CDR2 YNFKEQ. This CDR3 spans 16 amino acids.

This chain joins TRBV5-1 and TRBJ2-7; unclear D gene. CDR3 length equals 13 residues. CDR1 is SGHRS and CDR2 is YFSETQ in the germline V gene. V was pared by 0 bases and J by 2 bases, with 6 bases between. CDR3 in DNA: TGCGCCAGCAGCTTGGATCCGGCCTACGAGCAGTACTTC. Translation: CASSLDPAYEQYF.

The V and J genes are TRBV5-1 and TRBJ2-3, with 10 bases lining up with TRBD1. V lost 6 bases to trimming and J lost 1 base; unmatched junction nucleotides: 5. The CDR3 spans 15 residues. Germline lookup yields CDR1 SGHRS and CDR2 YFSETQ. The CDR3 DNA follows: TGCGCCAGCAAGCGAGGACAGGGGGGCACAGATACGCAGTATTTT. Translated, it gives CASKRGQGGTDTQYF.

This CDR3 is CASSLFPGSDGYTF. CDR3 DNA: TGCGCCAGCAGTTTATTCCCGGGTTCGGATGGCTACACCTTC. This sequence joins TRBV10-2 and TRBJ1-2; no reliable D call. Germline CDR1 is WSHSY and CDR2 is SAAADI. This CDR3 is 14 amino acids long. V lost 5 bases and J lost 6, with 16 bases in between.

The chain has TRBV6-6 and TRBJ2-1, with 9 bases aligning to TRBD1. J lost 7 bases, V lost 7 bases, and 8 bases had no gene match. This CDR3 spans 14 amino acids. Looked up from germline, CDR1 is MNHNY and CDR2 is SVGAGI (reference sequence). The CDR3 nucleotides are TGTGCCAGCACCCCGGGACAGGGAGGAAATGAGCAGTTCTTC. This gives the protein CASTPGQGGNEQFF.

The chain has TRBV2 and TRBJ2-7, with 9 bases fitting TRBD2. With 7 bases clipped from V and 3 bases from J, the junction kept 10 bases outside the gene matches. CDR3 length: 15 amino acids. The germline CDR1 and CDR2 sequences are SNHLY and FYNNEI. This chain's CDR3 is CASNIGGTSYYEQYF. In DNA, the CDR3 is TGTGCCAGCAATATAGGAGGGACTAGCTACTACGAGCAGTACTTC.

This chain joins TRBV23-1 and TRBJ2-7; D might be TRBD1 (5 bases). TRBV23-1 is an ORF for which the function is uncertain. The CDR3 is 12 residues long. Trimming cost V 1 base and J 5 bases, with 6 bases left between them. The DNA of the CDR3 is TGCGCCAGCAGTCAATTGGGGCACGAGCAGTACTTC. Its protein product is CASSQLGHEQYF.

This clone occurred a few times. The chain carries TRBV27 and TRBJ1-5, with D unclear. Germline V CDR1 and CDR2: MNHEY, SMNVEV (reference sequence). The length of the CDR3 is 17 residues. Trimming took 0 bases from V and 1 from J, leaving 13 bases between them. In DNA form, the CDR3 reads TGTGCCAGCAGTTTATCGATACCAGGCCCCAGCAATCAGCCCCAGCATTTT. This codes for CASSLSIPGPSNQPQHF.

The gene calls are TRBV2 and TRBJ1-1; D not resolved. The ends were cut back, 6 bases at V and 1 base at J, with 9 bases in the middle. Germline CDR1 is SNHLY and CDR2 is FYNNEI. CDR3 size: 13 residues. The CDR3 DNA follows: TGTGCCAGCAGGTTTGGGCGGAACACTGAAGCTTTCTTT. This encodes CASRFGRNTEAFF.

The rearrangement uses TRBV9 and TRBJ2-7; 9 positions agree with TRBD1. This CDR3 has 13 amino acids. From germline, CDR1 is SGDLS and CDR2 YYNGEE. V dropped 3 bases and J dropped 4; count of bases not matched to a gene: 2. The CDR3 reads CASSGDREYEQYF. As DNA, the CDR3 is TGTGCCAGCAGCGGGGACAGGGAGTACGAGCAGTACTTC.

This clone appeared a single time. The chain combines TRBV10-3 with TRBJ2-7; 7 bases fit TRBD2. Germline V gene sequence: CDR1 ENHRY, CDR2 SYGVKD. The CDR3 runs 15 residues. J gave up 0 bases and V 5 bases, and 7 bases lay outside the gene matches. Here the CDR3 DNA reads TGTGCCATCAGTTACTGGCGGGAGAGCTCCTACGAGCAGTACTTC. Translation: CAISYWRESSYEQYF.

The chain links TRBV6-1 to TRBJ1-5; D gene uncertain. Between the trimmed V and J ends, which lost 5 bases and 4 bases, there was a span of 15 bases. The germline CDR1 and CDR2 sequences are MNHNS and SASEGT. This CDR3 is built from 15 residues. The CDR3 bases are TGTGCCAGCAGTCGGACGCCGGAGGGTAATCAGCCCCAGCATTTT. It specifies CASSRTPEGNQPQHF.

The V call is TRBV6-5, the J call TRBJ2-5; 7 bases agree with TRBD2. CDR3 size: 15 residues. Germline V gene data show CDR1 as MNHEY and CDR2 as SVGAGI. Trimming at V came to 2 bases and at J to 5 bases, leaving 8 bases not matched to a gene. The CDR3 sequence is CASSYGGREGETQYF. The CDR3 DNA follows: TGTGCCAGCAGTTACGGCGGGAGAGAGGGGGAGACCCAGTACTTC.

V is TRBV30 and J is TRBJ2-2; D gene ambiguous. This CDR3 spans 13 amino acids. The germline V gene has CDR1 GTSNPN and CDR2 SVGIG (reference sequence). V was cut by 0 bases and J by 7 bases, with 9 bases left in between. The CDR3 nucleotides are TGTGCCTGGAGTGTACTTGAGGTCGGGGAGCTGTTTTTT. Protein: CAWSVLEVGELFF.

The V gene is TRBV10-3, the J gene TRBJ1-1; no clear D gene. The CDR3 is 13 amino acids. V was trimmed by 7 bases and J by 1 base, leaving 10 bases between them. Germline V CDR1 and CDR2: ENHRY, SYGVKD. CDR3 nucleotide sequence: TGTGCCATCAAGGGCACCTCGAACACTGAAGCTTTCTTT. Protein product: CAIKGTSNTEAFF.

The chain couples TRBV5-4 to TRBJ1-2; D possibly corresponds to TRBD1 (6 bases). The germline V gene has CDR1 SGHNT and CDR2 YYREEE (reference sequence). The CDR3 extends over 13 amino acids. V gave up 4 bases and J gave up 6 bases, with 13 bases separating them. CDR3 DNA sequence: TGTGCCAGCAGCGCCTCGGGGGCTCATGGCTACACCTTC. Its translation: CASSASGAHGYTF.